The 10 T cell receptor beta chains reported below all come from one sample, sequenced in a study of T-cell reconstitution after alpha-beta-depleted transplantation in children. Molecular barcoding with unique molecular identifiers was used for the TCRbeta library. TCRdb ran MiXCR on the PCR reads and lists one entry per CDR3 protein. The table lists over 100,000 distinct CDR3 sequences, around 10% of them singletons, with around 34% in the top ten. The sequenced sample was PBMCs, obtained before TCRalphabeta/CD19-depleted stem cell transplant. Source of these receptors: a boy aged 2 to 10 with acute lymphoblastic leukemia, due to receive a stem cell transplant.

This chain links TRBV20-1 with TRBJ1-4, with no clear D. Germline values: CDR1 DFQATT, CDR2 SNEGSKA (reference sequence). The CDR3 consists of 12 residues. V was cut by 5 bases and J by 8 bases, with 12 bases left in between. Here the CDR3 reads CSALRRNEKLFF. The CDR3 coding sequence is TGCAGTGCTTTGAGGCGTAACGAAAAACTGTTTTTT.

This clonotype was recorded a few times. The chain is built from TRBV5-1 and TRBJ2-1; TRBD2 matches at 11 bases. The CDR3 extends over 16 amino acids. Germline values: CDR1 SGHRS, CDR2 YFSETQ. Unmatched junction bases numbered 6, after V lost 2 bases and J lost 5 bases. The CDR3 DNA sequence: TGCGCCAGCAGCTTATTGACACTAGCGGGAGACAATGAGCAGTTCTTC. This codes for CASSLLTLAGDNEQFF.

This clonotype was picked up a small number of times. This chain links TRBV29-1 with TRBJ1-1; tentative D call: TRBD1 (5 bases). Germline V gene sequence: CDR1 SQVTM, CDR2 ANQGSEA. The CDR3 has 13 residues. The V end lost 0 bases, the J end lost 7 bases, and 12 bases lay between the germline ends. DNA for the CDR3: TGCAGCGTTGAAGAGACAGTTGGTCTTGAAGCTTTCTTT. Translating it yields CSVEETVGLEAFF. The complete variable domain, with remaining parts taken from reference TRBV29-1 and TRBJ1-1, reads SAVISQKPSRDICQRGTSLTIQCQVDSQVTMMFWYRQQPGQSLTLIATANQGSEATYESGFVIDKFPISRPNLTFSTLTVSNMSPEDSSIYLCSVEETVGLEAFFGQGTRLTVV.

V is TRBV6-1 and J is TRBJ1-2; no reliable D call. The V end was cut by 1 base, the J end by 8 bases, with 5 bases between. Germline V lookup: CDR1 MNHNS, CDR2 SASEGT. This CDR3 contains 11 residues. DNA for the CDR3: TGTGCCAGCAGTGAAGGGTACGGCTACACCTTC. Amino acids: CASSEGYGYTF.

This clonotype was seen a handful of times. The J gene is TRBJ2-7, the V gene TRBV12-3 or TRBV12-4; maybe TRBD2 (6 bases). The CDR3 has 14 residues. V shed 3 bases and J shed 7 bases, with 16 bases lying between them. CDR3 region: CASSFMGGTVEQYF. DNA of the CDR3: TGTGCCAGCAGTTTCATGGGGGGTACGGTGGAGCAGTACTTC.

In DNA form, the CDR3 reads TGCAGTGTTAAGAGGGGGGACACTGAAGCTTTCTTT. This gives the protein CSVKRGDTEAFF. This chain uses TRBV20-1 with TRBJ1-1, with D possibly being TRBD1 (6 bases). Per the germline V gene, CDR1 is DFQATT and CDR2 is SNEGSKA (reference sequence). Trimming took off 7 bases at V and 3 bases at J, with 12 bases between the two ends. This CDR3 is 12 amino acids long.

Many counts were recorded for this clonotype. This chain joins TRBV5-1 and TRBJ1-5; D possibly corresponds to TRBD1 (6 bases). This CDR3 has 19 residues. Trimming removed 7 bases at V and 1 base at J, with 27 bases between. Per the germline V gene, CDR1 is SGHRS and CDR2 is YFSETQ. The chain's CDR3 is CASVDRNQTLLVSNQPQHF. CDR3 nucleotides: TGCGCCAGCGTCGACAGGAATCAAACCTTACTTGTGAGCAATCAGCCCCAGCATTTT. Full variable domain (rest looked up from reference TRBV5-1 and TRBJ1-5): KAGVTQTPRYLIKTRGQQVTLSCSPISGHRSVSWYQQTPGQGLQFLFEYFSETQRNKGNFPGRFSGRQFSNSRSEMNVSTLELGDSALYLCASVDRNQTLLVSNQPQHFGDGTRLSIL.

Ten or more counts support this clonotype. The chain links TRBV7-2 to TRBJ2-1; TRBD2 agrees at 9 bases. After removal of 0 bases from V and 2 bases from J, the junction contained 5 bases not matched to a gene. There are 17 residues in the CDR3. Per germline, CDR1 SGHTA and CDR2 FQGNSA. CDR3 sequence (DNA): TGTGCCAGCAGCTTAGCGTGGGCTAGCGGGGCCTACAATGAGCAGTTCTTC. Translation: CASSLAWASGAYNEQFF.

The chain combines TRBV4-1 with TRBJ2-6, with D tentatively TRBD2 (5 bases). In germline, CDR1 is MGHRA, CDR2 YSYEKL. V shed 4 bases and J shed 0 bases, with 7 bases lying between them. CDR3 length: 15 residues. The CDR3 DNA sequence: TGCGCCAGCAGCCCCCGGGACTCTGGGGCCAACGTCCTGACTTTC. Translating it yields CASSPRDSGANVLTF.

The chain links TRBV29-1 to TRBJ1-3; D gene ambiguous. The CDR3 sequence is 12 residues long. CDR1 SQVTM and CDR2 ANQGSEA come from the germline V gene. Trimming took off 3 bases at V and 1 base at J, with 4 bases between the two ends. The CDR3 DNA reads TGCAGCGTTGATGGATCTGGAAACACCATATATTTT. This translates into CSVDGSGNTIYF. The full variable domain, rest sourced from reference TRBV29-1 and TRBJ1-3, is SAVISQKPSRDICQRGTSLTIQCQVDSQVTMMFWYRQQPGQSLTLIATANQGSEATYESGFVIDKFPISRPNLTFSTLTVSNMSPEDSSIYLCSVDGSGNTIYFGEGSWLTVV.